Listed below are T cell receptor beta chains from one sample, sequenced in a study of OX40 agonist ivuxolimab in advanced cancers. Some clones are missing from TCRdb's copy, which holds only in-frame ones; the method was immunoSEQ multiplex PCR. The sample carries roughly 150,000 clones, approximately 94% recorded once. The sequenced sample was CD4+ or CD8+ T cells sorted from blood, obtained in a trial of the OX40 agonist ivuxolimab. The source of these receptors is an adult with an advanced solid tumor such as melanoma, head and neck, liver or kidney cancer. The CDR3 runs from the conserved cysteine through the conserved F or W. D genes are given only for firm matches. The size entry is marked missing in some rows and otherwise reads once, few, many or a size class.

abundance	j_gene	d_gene	v_gene	CDR3aa	CDR3nt
.	TRBJ1-5	.	TRBV6-5	CASSYSSASNQPQHF	TGTGCCAGCAGTTACTCGTCAGCCAGCAATCAGCCCCAGCATTTT
.	TRBJ2-7	TRBD2	TRBV28	CASSLGGTSASYEQYF	TGTGCCAGCAGTTTAGGAGGGACTAGCGCCTCCTACGAGCAGTACTTC
.	TRBJ2-1	.	TRBV29-1	CSVPQRVSSSYNEQFF	TGCAGCGTGCCTCAGAGGGTCTCGAGCTCCTACAATGAGCAGTTCTTC
.	TRBJ2-5	.	TRBV5-4	CASSLRGAGINQYF	TGTGCCAGCAGCTTGAGGGGGGCAGGGATTAACCAGTACTTC
.	TRBJ1-2	TRBD1	TRBV19	CASSLDRGDYGYTF	TGTGCCAGTAGTCTGGACAGGGGGGACTATGGCTACACCTTC
.	TRBJ2-7	.	TRBV6-5	CASSVQGNYEQYF	TGTGCCAGCAGTGTCCAGGGAAACTACGAGCAGTACTTC
.	TRBJ1-2	.	TRBV4-2	CASSQDDLANYGYTF	TGTGCCAGCAGCCAAGATGATCTAGCTAACTATGGCTACACCTTC
.	TRBJ2-2	.	TRBV6-6	CASSRRENTGELFF	TGTGCCAGCAGTAGGAGGGAGAACACCGGGGAGCTGTTTTTT
.	TRBJ2-2	.	TRBV21-1	CASSTGSGELFF	TGTGCCAGCAGCACGGGATCCGGGGAGCTGTTTTTT
.	TRBJ2-5	.	TRBV5-1	CASSLVPRGGGEQETQYF	TGCGCCAGCAGCTTGGTCCCACGGGGAGGGGGGGAACAAGAGACCCAGTACTTC
.	TRBJ1-2	.	TRBV7-2	CASSPRASNYGYTF	TGTGCCAGCAGCCCCCGTGCCTCTAACTATGGCTACACCTTC
.	TRBJ1-3	.	TRBV7-9	CASSLAGSGNTIYF	TGTGCCAGCAGCTTAGCAGGGTCGGGAAACACCATATATTTT
.	TRBJ2-7	.	TRBV10-3	CAIRAQGLPTYEQYF	TGTGCCATCAGAGCCCAGGGACTTCCCACCTACGAGCAGTACTTC
.	TRBJ1-2	TRBD1	TRBV19	CASSIPGTGGDRGYTF	TGTGCCAGTAGTATACCCGGGACAGGGGGCGACAGGGGCTACACCTTC
.	TRBJ2-7	.	TRBV7-2	CASSLEVTRFPQYYEQYF	TGTGCCAGCAGCTTAGAGGTGACTAGGTTTCCCCAATACTACGAGCAGTACTTC
.	TRBJ2-7	TRBD2	TRBV7-2	CASSLWGPRGSGRNEQYF	TGTGCCAGCAGCTTATGGGGACCCCGGGGTAGCGGGAGAAACGAGCAGTACTTC
.	TRBJ1-2	TRBD1	TRBV9	CASSVDSSIYRGRGYGYTF	TGTGCCAGCAGCGTAGACAGCTCCATTTACAGGGGGCGCGGTTATGGCTACACCTTC
.	TRBJ2-4	TRBD2	TRBV28	CATLAGGRGKNIQYF	TGTGCCACCTTAGCGGGAGGGCGGGGCAAAAACATTCAGTACTTC
.	TRBJ2-7	TRBD1	TRBV4-3	CASSQDRRTGSWYEQYF	TGCGCCAGCAGCCAAGATCGAAGGACAGGGAGTTGGTACGAGCAGTACTTC
.	TRBJ2-3	TRBD2	TRBV9	CASRGSGREGTQYF	TGTGCCAGCCGGGGTAGCGGCAGGGAGGGGACGCAGTATTTT
.	TRBJ1-4	.	TRBV28	CASSLVAEKLFF	TGTGCCAGCAGTTTGGTAGCGGAAAAACTGTTTTTT
.	TRBJ1-5	.	TRBV19	CASSMGWGSGNQPQHF	TGTGCCAGTAGTATGGGTTGGGGAAGTGGCAATCAGCCCCAGCATTTT
.	TRBJ2-5	.	TRBV4-3	CASSQEGTLEETQYF	TGCGCCAGCAGCCAAGAAGGGACACTGGAAGAGACCCAGTACTTC
.	TRBJ2-2	.	TRBV7-2	CASSRTTANTGELFF	TGTGCCAGCAGTCGCACGACAGCGAACACCGGGGAGCTGTTTTTT
.	TRBJ1-4	.	TRBV5-5	CASSFLSEPQLKLFF	TGTGCCAGCAGCTTTCTCTCGGAACCCCAGCTAAAACTGTTTTTT
once	TRBJ2-3	.	TRBV5-1	CASSPDIRDTQYF	TGCGCCAGCAGCCCCGACATCAGGGATACGCAGTATTTT
.	TRBJ1-2	.	TRBV7-2	CASSPPGGGYGYTF	TGTGCCAGCAGCCCCCCAGGTGGAGGCTATGGCTACACCTTC
once	TRBJ1-1	.	TRBV28	CASILREGGGSTEAFF	TGTGCCAGCATCCTAAGAGAGGGGGGGGGATCGACTGAAGCTTTCTTT
.	TRBJ1-2	TRBD1	TRBV11-2	CASSQDRGRGYTF	TGTGCCAGCAGCCAGGACAGGGGCAGAGGCTACACCTTC
.	TRBJ2-7	.	TRBV7-9	CASSPRGGAYEQYF	TGTGCCAGCAGCCCTCGGGGCGGGGCCTACGAGCAGTACTTC
.	TRBJ1-1	.	TRBV18	CASSAGQNTEAFF	TGTGCCAGCTCCGCGGGACAGAACACTGAAGCTTTCTTT
.	TRBJ2-1	.	TRBV5-1	CASSSSGLGFREQFF	TGCGCCAGCAGCTCCTCCGGGCTGGGGTTCCGGGAGCAGTTCTTC
.	TRBJ2-1	TRBD2	TRBV28	CASSDTGLAGIFEQFF	TGTGCCAGCAGTGATACCGGACTAGCGGGAATTTTTGAGCAGTTCTTC
.	TRBJ1-1	TRBD1	TRBV6-5	CAVGQGGLINTEAFF	TGTGCCGTCGGGCAGGGGGGACTTATTAACACTGAAGCTTTCTTT
.	TRBJ2-7	.	TRBV6-1	CASSGAGTHHSSYEQYF	TGTGCCAGCAGTGGGGCAGGGACCCACCACAGCTCCTACGAGCAGTACTTC
.	TRBJ2-1	TRBD2	TRBV7-7	CASSTRAGGSYNEQFF	TGTGCCAGCAGCACCCGAGCGGGGGGGTCCTACAATGAGCAGTTCTTC
.	TRBJ2-7	.	TRBV2	CASTPEGPYEQYF	TGTGCCAGCACCCCGGAAGGCCCCTACGAGCAGTACTTC
.	TRBJ2-5	TRBD2	TRBV5-1	CASSYAGGSETQYF	TGCGCCAGCAGCTATGCGGGGGGGTCGGAGACCCAGTACTTC
.	TRBJ1-6	TRBD1	TRBV25-1	CASSGQGSSYNSPLHF	TGTGCCAGCAGCGGACAGGGGAGCTCCTATAATTCACCCCTCCACTTT
.	TRBJ2-1	.	TRBV7-9	CASSQTGSYNEQFF	TGTGCCAGCAGCCAGACGGGCTCCTACAATGAGCAGTTCTTC
.	TRBJ2-7	.	TRBV27	CATGRAGGRDEQYF	TGTGCCACAGGGAGAGCGGGTGGCCGTGACGAGCAGTACTTC
.	TRBJ1-2	.	TRBV5-1	CASSSQQGNYGYTF	TGCGCCAGCAGCTCCCAACAGGGTAACTATGGCTACACCTTC
.	TRBJ2-5	TRBD2	TRBV7-2	CASSSSGGRETQYF	TGTGCCAGCAGCTCCAGCGGGGGTAGGGAGACCCAGTACTTC
.	TRBJ2-3	.	TRBV7-2	CASSLSTDTQYF	TGTGCCAGCAGCTTGTCTACAGATACGCAGTATTTT
few	TRBJ1-1	.	TRBV27	CASKNRNMNTEAFF	TGTGCCAGTAAGAACAGGAACATGAACACTGAAGCTTTCTTT
.	TRBJ2-3	.	TRBV6-5	CASSYVSLGAPDTQYF	TGTGCCAGCAGTTACGTCTCCCTCGGGGCGCCAGATACGCAGTATTTT
once	TRBJ1-2	.	TRBV5-4	CASSLGRGQSGYTF	TGTGCCAGCAGCTTGGGGAGGGGTCAGTCTGGCTACACCTTC
.	TRBJ1-4	TRBD1	TRBV11-2	CASSLRQGRGYEKLFF	TGTGCCAGCAGTCTTAGACAGGGCCGAGGATACGAAAAACTGTTTTTT
.	TRBJ2-7	TRBD1	TRBV5-1	CASSSGQGTYEQYF	TGCGCCAGCAGCTCGGGACAGGGAACCTACGAGCAGTACTTC